The 29 T cell receptor beta chains reported below all come from one sample, sequenced in a study of T-cell memory formation after mild COVID-19 (dated by TCRdb to about 2021). Libraries came from 5' RACE. TCRdb shows the sequencer as Illumina NovaSeq 6000. TCRdb reprocessing: public reads trimmed at Q25 with fastp, clones called with MiXCR, in-frame beta chains kept. Records with the same CDR3 protein are collapsed into one entry carrying the most frequent genes and DNA. A total of about 470,000 distinct CDR3 sequences appear in this sample, about 23% of them only once. Approximately 12% of the sample comes from the top ten. Sample: PBMCs or a T cell subset sorted from them (not recorded which). These receptors were collected from an adult woman who had mild COVID-19 (a few samples of this study predate the infection). The sample titles of this study are shuffled in the database, so cell type and time point are left out; the donor was told from shared clones.

The V and J genes are TRBV19 and TRBJ2-7, with 8 nucleotides matching TRBD1. This CDR3 is 15 amino acids long. V gave up 3 bases and J gave up 3 bases; unmatched junction bases: 7. Germline CDR1 LNHDA, CDR2 SQIVND (reference sequence). The CDR3 spells CASSINRGLRYEQYF. The CDR3 DNA follows: TGTGCCAGTAGTATTAACAGGGGGTTACGCTACGAGCAGTACTTC.

This clonotype has a count of ten or more. The V gene is TRBV7-9, the J gene TRBJ1-1; weak D call: TRBD1 (5 bases). In germline, CDR1 is SEHNR, CDR2 FQNEAQ (reference sequence). Between the trimmed V and J ends, which lost 7 bases and 5 bases, there was a span of 20 bases. The CDR3 has 15 residues. CDR3 in DNA: TGTGCCAGCACCCCTCGCGGGGCGCGGTGGACTGAAGCTTTCTTT. Protein: CASTPRGARWTEAFF.

V and J are TRBV25-1 and TRBJ2-5; no definite D call. The CDR3 has 13 residues. Germline V lookup: CDR1 MGHDK, CDR2 SYGVNS. Trimming shortened V by 3 bases and J by 4 bases, and 9 bases separated the two germline ends. The CDR3 DNA reads TGTGCCAGCAGTGAGGCATTACTAGAGACCCAGTACTTC. Its protein is CASSEALLETQYF.

This clonotype has more than one count but fewer than ten. The genes are TRBV5-1 and TRBJ2-1; 7 bases agree with TRBD2. Germline V gene lookup returns CDR1 SGHRS and CDR2 YFSETQ. The CDR3 sequence is 15 residues long. V was pared by 4 bases and J by 9 bases, with 13 bases of the junction left unmatched. The CDR3 reads CASSATSSPYPEQFF. The CDR3 DNA follows: TGCGCCAGCAGCGCGACTAGCTCCCCTTATCCTGAGCAGTTCTTC.

This clonotype has at least ten counts. The chain is built from TRBV11-3 and TRBJ2-3; TRBD2 aligns across 14 bases. Losses at the gene ends were 5 bases for V and 4 bases for J; bases not matched to a gene: 8. This CDR3 contains 17 residues. Germline V gene lookup returns CDR1 SGHNT and CDR2 YENEEA. The CDR3 here is CASSTGTSGGPSDTQYF. Here the CDR3 DNA reads TGTGCCAGCAGCACAGGGACTAGCGGGGGACCTTCAGATACGCAGTATTTT.

The gene calls are TRBV5-1 and TRBJ2-4, with 8 positions matching TRBD2. CDR3 length: 13 amino acids. CDR1 and CDR2 from the germline V gene are SGHRS and YFSETQ. Trimming cost V 4 bases and J 7 bases; bases outside gene matches: 4. The CDR3 sequence is CASSPGGGNIQYF. CDR3 bases: TGCGCCAGCAGCCCCGGGGGGGGCAACATTCAGTACTTC. The full variable domain, in which reference TRBV5-1 and TRBJ2-4 provide the parts outside the CDR3, is KAGVTQTPRYLIKTRGQQVTLSCSPISGHRSVSWYQQTPGQGLQFLFEYFSETQRNKGNFPGRFSGRQFSNSRSEMNVSTLELGDSALYLCASSPGGGNIQYFGAGTRLSVL.

This clonotype came up a few times. The J gene is TRBJ2-1, the V gene TRBV6-5, with D possibly TRBD1 on 7 matching bases. Germline V lookup: CDR1 MNHEY, CDR2 SVGAGI. V gave up 7 bases and J gave up 5 bases, with 15 bases separating them. The CDR3 totals 14 residues. CDR3 DNA sequence: TGTGCCAGCACGGCGGGACAGTTCAACAATGAGCAGTTCTTC. Encoded protein: CASTAGQFNNEQFF.

V and J are TRBV6-2 or TRBV6-3 and TRBJ2-3, with D unclear. CDR3 length: 13 amino acids. The germline V gene has CDR1 MNHEY and CDR2 SVGEGT. The ends were cut back, 5 bases at V and 2 bases at J, with 8 bases in the middle. In DNA form, the CDR3 reads TGTGCCAGCAGTGACGCGGACACAGATACGCAGTATTTT. This gives the protein CASSDADTDTQYF.

This clonotype was seen more than once but under ten times. The chain couples TRBV27 to TRBJ1-4, with 8 bases aligning to TRBD1. CDR1 is MNHEY, CDR2 SMNVEV, per germline (reference sequence). V lost 4 bases, J lost 5 bases, and 12 bases stayed unmatched. The CDR3 contains 17 residues. The CDR3 coding sequence is TGTGCCAGCAGTTCATCCCCCGACAGGGGAGGAAATGAAAAACTGTTTTTT. Its protein product is CASSSSPDRGGNEKLFF.

This clonotype was observed a few times. This sequence may be a read error, since a much larger clone differs from it by one base. This chain joins TRBV6-2 or TRBV6-3 and TRBJ2-7; possibly TRBD2 for D (6 bases). The germline CDR1 and CDR2 sequences are MNHEY and SVGEGT. V gave up 4 bases and J gave up 5 bases, with 6 bases separating them. The CDR3 consists of 11 residues. CDR3 sequence: CASSWGDEQYF. The CDR3 coding sequence is TGTGCCAGCAGTTGGGGGGACGAGCAGTACTTC.

This clonotype has at least ten counts. The chain is built from TRBV7-2 and TRBJ2-7; D call uncertain. The CDR3 totals 13 residues. V lost 2 bases and J lost 2, with 7 bases in between. Germline V gene sequence: CDR1 SGHTA, CDR2 FQGNSA. CDR3 amino acids: CASSLYGPYEQYF. The DNA of the CDR3 is TGTGCCAGCAGCTTATACGGGCCCTACGAGCAGTACTTC.

This clonotype has a handful of counts. V gene TRBV24-1 combines with J gene TRBJ2-3; 7 positions agree with TRBD1. In germline, CDR1 is KGHDR, CDR2 SFDVKD. Trimming cost V 7 bases and J 2 bases; bases outside gene matches: 8. The CDR3 totals 15 residues. In DNA, the CDR3 is TGTGCCACCAGCGTACGGGACAGACACACAGATACGCAGTATTTT. The encoded protein is CATSVRDRHTDTQYF.

The J gene is TRBJ2-1, the V gene TRBV12-3 or TRBV12-4; 8 bases map to TRBD1. The CDR3 covers 16 residues. Germline trimming cut 7 bases from V and 4 bases from J; bases unmatched to any gene: 12. The CDR3 DNA is TGTGCCAGCAAGCCCCGGGACAGGAGGACTTACAATGAGCAGTTCTTC. Translated: CASKPRDRRTYNEQFF.

This clonotype was recorded many times. The chain combines TRBV12-3 or TRBV12-4 with TRBJ2-4; 7 bases are a match to TRBD2. CDR3 length: 15 amino acids. V trimming: 8 bases; J trimming: 0 bases; junction bases outside the gene matches: 7. The chain's CDR3 is CASWGAGLAKNIQYF. The DNA of the CDR3 is TGTGCCAGCTGGGGAGCGGGACTAGCCAAAAACATTCAGTACTTC.

This chain joins TRBV9 and TRBJ1-4; no firm D call. The CDR3 consists of 16 residues. The V and J ends lost 4 bases and 0 bases respectively, with 13 bases between them. The germline V gene encodes CDR1 SGDLS and CDR2 YYNGEE. The CDR3 bases are TGTGCCAGCAGCCATCGACATTCTGCAACTAATGAAAAACTGTTTTTT. This sequence encodes CASSHRHSATNEKLFF.

CDR3 bases: TGTGCCAGTAGTCCCCGGGACAGGCTTAACGAGCAGTACTTC. It translates to CASSPRDRLNEQYF. The V gene is TRBV19, the J gene TRBJ2-7; 8 nucleotides align to TRBD1. This CDR3 has 14 residues. Germline trimming cut 5 bases from V and 5 bases from J; bases unmatched to any gene: 8. In germline, CDR1 is LNHDA, CDR2 SQIVND (reference sequence). Supplemented by reference TRBV19 and TRBJ2-7, the full variable domain reads DGGITQSPKYLFRKEGQNVTLSCEQNLNHDAMYWYRQDPGQGLRLIYYSQIVNDFQKGDIAEGYSVSREKKESFPLTVTSAQKNPTAFYLCASSPRDRLNEQYFGPGTRLTVT.

V gene TRBV12-3 or TRBV12-4 combines with J gene TRBJ1-1, with TRBD1 matching over 7 bases. This CDR3 has 14 residues. Unmatched junction bases numbered 5, after V lost 6 bases and J lost 1 base. The CDR3 sequence is CASSLQGTNTEAFF. The CDR3 coding sequence is TGTGCCAGCAGCCTACAGGGGACGAACACTGAAGCTTTCTTT.

This rearrangement joins TRBV4-1 to TRBJ1-2; D call uncertain. The germline V and J ends were trimmed by 0 bases and 5 bases, with 13 bases remaining between them. The CDR3 is made up of 15 amino acids. CDR1 is MGHRA, CDR2 YSYEKL, per germline. The CDR3 DNA reads TGCGCCAGCAGCCAAGAACCCGTATCGGGTTATGGCTACACCTTC. It encodes CASSQEPVSGYGYTF.

This clonotype was picked up many times. The gene calls are TRBV24-1 and TRBJ2-7; perhaps TRBD2 as D (5 bases). The V and J ends lost 3 bases and 3 bases respectively, with 8 bases between them. The CDR3 loop spans 13 amino acids. The germline V gene has CDR1 KGHDR and CDR2 SFDVKD. In DNA form, the CDR3 reads TGTGCCACCAGTGATGGAGGAGGCTACGAGCAGTACTTC. Its protein is CATSDGGGYEQYF.

The chain has TRBV29-1 and TRBJ2-2; D ambiguous. V was shortened by 7 bases and J by 0 bases, with 12 bases between the two germline ends. The CDR3 totals 14 residues. The germline V gene encodes CDR1 SQVTM and CDR2 ANQGSEA. The CDR3 sequence: CSAQETANTGELFF. CDR3 DNA sequence: TGCAGCGCTCAGGAAACCGCGAACACCGGGGAGCTGTTTTTT.

Only a few counts were recorded for this clonotype. The genes are TRBV5-1 and TRBJ2-4; D possibly corresponds to TRBD1 (6 bases). Between the trimmed V and J ends, which lost 4 bases and 7 bases, there was a span of 12 bases. Germline V gives CDR1 SGHRS, CDR2 YFSETQ. The CDR3 is 13 residues long. The chain's CDR3 is CASSTRTENIQYF. The CDR3 region has the DNA TGCGCCAGCAGCACCCGGACAGAGAACATTCAGTACTTC.

In its sample, this clonotype was seen many times. The chain has TRBV2 and TRBJ1-4, with D perhaps TRBD1 (5 bases). Germline loops: CDR1 SNHLY, CDR2 FYNNEI. CDR3 length: 17 residues. V was clipped by 2 bases and J by 8 bases, with 21 bases between them. CDR3 nucleotide sequence: TGTGCCAGCAGTGAACAGCTAACGGGCCCCTCAGGGGAAAAACTGTTTTTT. It specifies CASSEQLTGPSGEKLFF.

The chain is built from TRBV7-6 and TRBJ2-3; 8 nucleotides match TRBD2. V lost 3 bases and J lost 3; bases outside the gene matches: 11. Germline V lookup: CDR1 SGHVS, CDR2 FNYEAQ. The CDR3 extends over 17 amino acids. The DNA of the CDR3 is TGTGCCAGCAGCTTTTTCCGTGCGGGCGGGAGGACAGATACGCAGTATTTT. Translating gives CASSFFRAGGRTDTQYF.

This chain links TRBV15 with TRBJ2-1; 9 positions match TRBD2. The CDR3 totals 15 residues. CDR1 and CDR2 from the germline V gene are LNHNV and YYDKDF (reference sequence). V lost 4 bases, J lost 6 bases, and 7 bases stayed unmatched. This chain's CDR3 is CATSKLAGWGNEQFF. The CDR3 DNA sequence: TGTGCCACCAGCAAACTAGCGGGTTGGGGCAATGAGCAGTTCTTC.

The chain employs TRBV24-1 and TRBJ2-3, with D unclear. The CDR3 sequence is 18 residues long. V lost 0 bases and J 3 bases, leaving 18 bases between the germline ends. CDR1 KGHDR and CDR2 SFDVKD come from the germline V gene. CDR3 region: CATSDLVTSGVGTDTQYF. CDR3 bases: TGTGCCACCAGTGATTTGGTAACTTCAGGAGTTGGGACAGATACGCAGTATTTT.

The rearrangement uses TRBV19 and TRBJ2-7; 12 nucleotides align to TRBD1. Germline CDR1 and CDR2: LNHDA and SQIVND (reference sequence). CDR3 length: 13 residues. The junction had 3 bases not matched to a gene; V was cut back by 9 bases and J by 3 bases. The CDR3, as DNA: TGTGCCAGCGGGACAGGGGGCAGCTACGAGCAGTACTTC. Its protein is CASGTGGSYEQYF. Variable domain in full (rest from reference TRBV19 and TRBJ2-7): DGGITQSPKYLFRKEGQNVTLSCEQNLNHDAMYWYRQDPGQGLRLIYYSQIVNDFQKGDIAEGYSVSREKKESFPLTVTSAQKNPTAFYLCASGTGGSYEQYFGPGTRLTVT.

This clonotype came up a few times. The V and J genes are TRBV10-3 and TRBJ2-7; weak D call: TRBD2 (6 bases). V was trimmed by 11 bases and J by 3 bases, leaving 17 bases between them. The CDR3 contains 13 residues. In germline, CDR1 is ENHRY, CDR2 SYGVKD. The DNA of the CDR3 is TGTGCCTCAAACAACGGGGGAAGCTACGAGCAGTACTTC. It is translated as CASNNGGSYEQYF.

This clonotype was observed a handful of times. The chain employs TRBV7-6 and TRBJ2-7; D is ambiguous. The CDR3 spans 12 residues. Trimming took off 4 bases at V and 2 bases at J, with 6 bases between the two ends. In germline, CDR1 is SGHVS, CDR2 FNYEAQ. The CDR3 DNA follows: TGTGCCAGCAGCTCGCAGACCTACGAGCAGTACTTC. Its translation is CASSSQTYEQYF.

CDR3 DNA sequence: TGCAGTGCTAGAGAGAGAGCCCACCCTTATGGCTACACCTTC. Protein product: CSARERAHPYGYTF. This chain uses TRBV20-1 with TRBJ1-2; D gene uncertain. The CDR3 is 14 amino acids. Trimming shortened V by 0 bases and J by 5 bases, and 13 bases separated the two germline ends. Looked up from germline, CDR1 is DFQATT and CDR2 is SNEGSKA (reference sequence).